This T cell receptor (beta chain) was found in a study of blood T cell repertoires in COVID-19. The length of the CDR3 is 14 residues. V dropped 6 bases and J dropped 4 bases, with 17 bases sitting between them. CDR1 and CDR2 (germline): SGHKS, YYEKEE (reference sequence). The protocol was immunoSEQ multiplex PCR, while the TCRdb copy is restricted to in-frame clones and leaves out a portion. The table records roughly 220,000 clones, less than 90% of them present only once. V gene TRBV5-5 combines with J gene TRBJ2-7; D possibly corresponds to TRBD1 (7 bases). Sequencing was done on a sample of peripheral blood. This clonotype was obtained from a woman aged 55-70 years who had recovered from COVID-19. The CDR3 loop is CASNWGDRRYEQYF. The CDR3 nucleotides read TGTGCCAGCAACTGGGGGGACAGACGTTACGAGCAGTACTTC.